This entry lists 8 T cell receptor beta chains sequenced from one sample in a study of early T cells in non-severe SARS-CoV-2 infection. TCRdb recomputed calls from the 5' RACE reads with MiXCR, one row per CDR3 protein. The table has approximately 23,000 distinct CDR3 sequences, around 4% seen once. Sequencing was done on a sample of whole blood. The receptors were sampled from an adult who was a healthcare worker with PCR-confirmed SARS-CoV-2 infection or an uninfected control (not recorded which).

This clonotype was recorded at least ten times. CDR3 in DNA: TGTGCCAGCAGCCGAGCCGCGGGGCACTATGGCTACACCTTC. Its translation: CASSRAAGHYGYTF. The V call is TRBV3-1, the J call TRBJ1-2, with D tentatively TRBD1 (5 bases). V was trimmed by 4 bases and J by 3 bases, leaving 12 bases between them. In germline, CDR1 is LGHDT, CDR2 YNNKEL (reference sequence). CDR3 size: 14 residues.

This clonotype turned up a few times. CDR3 coding DNA: TGTGCCATCAGTGAGTCGGCTAGGGGAATCCTCGAGCAGTACTTC. Amino acids: CAISESARGILEQYF. The rearrangement uses TRBV10-3 and TRBJ2-7; weak D call: TRBD1 (5 bases). The CDR3 is 15 amino acids. The germline CDR1 and CDR2 sequences are ENHRY and SYGVKD. V gave up 0 bases and J gave up 6 bases, with 15 bases separating them.

This clonotype was seen repeatedly, ten times or more. The J gene is TRBJ1-6, the V gene TRBV20-1; unclear D gene. There are 16 residues in the CDR3. Germline values: CDR1 DFQATT, CDR2 SNEGSKA (reference sequence). Trimming left V 6 bases short and J 0 bases short, with 15 bases between. Here the CDR3 reads CSARPPLASYNSPLHF. The CDR3 DNA reads TGCAGTGCCCGACCCCCCCTAGCCTCCTATAATTCACCCCTCCACTTT.

This clonotype was observed at least ten times. This chain joins TRBV29-1 and TRBJ2-3, with unresolved D. From germline, CDR1 is SQVTM and CDR2 ANQGSEA. V was pared by 8 bases and J by 1 base, with 13 bases between. The CDR3 has 13 amino acids. The CDR3 is CSSGHTGTDTQYF. CDR3 in DNA: TGCAGCTCAGGTCACACCGGCACAGATACGCAGTATTTT.

This clonotype was recorded at least ten times. V gene TRBV29-1 combines with J gene TRBJ2-2; D remains unclear. The CDR3 has 15 amino acids. Germline CDR1 and CDR2: SQVTM and ANQGSEA. V lost 3 bases, J lost 0 bases, and 11 bases lay in between. CDR3 sequence reads: CSVDLGITNTGELFF. The CDR3, as DNA: TGCAGCGTTGACTTGGGCATAACGAACACCGGGGAGCTGTTTTTT.

There are many counts of this clonotype. The V call is TRBV29-1, the J call TRBJ2-2; D remains ambiguous. Between the trimmed V and J ends, which lost 6 bases and 7 bases, there was a span of 15 bases. There are 13 residues in the CDR3. From germline, CDR1 is SQVTM and CDR2 ANQGSEA. This chain's CDR3 is CSVGSLGIGELFF. The CDR3 region has the DNA TGCAGCGTGGGGTCCCTGGGTATCGGGGAGCTGTTTTTT.

This clonotype was seen repeatedly, ten times or more. The chain links TRBV25-1 to TRBJ2-3; the D call may be TRBD1 or TRBD2 (5 bases each). V shed 5 bases and J shed 6 bases, with 15 bases lying between them. The CDR3 consists of 14 residues. CDR1 MGHDK and CDR2 SYGVNS come from the germline V gene. The CDR3 sequence: CASSWAGWGDTQYF. CDR3 DNA sequence: TGTGCCAGCAGTTGGGCAGGGTGGGGGGATACGCAGTATTTT.

This clonotype was recorded many times. The rearrangement links TRBV7-8 to TRBJ2-3, with 9 positions matching TRBD2. Germline lookup yields CDR1 SGHVS and CDR2 FQNEAQ. This CDR3 is built from 14 residues. With V trimmed by 3 bases and J by 3 bases, 1 base remained unmatched. The CDR3 sequence is CASSFSGRTDTQYF. DNA of the CDR3: TGTGCCAGCAGCTTTAGCGGGAGAACAGATACGCAGTATTTT.